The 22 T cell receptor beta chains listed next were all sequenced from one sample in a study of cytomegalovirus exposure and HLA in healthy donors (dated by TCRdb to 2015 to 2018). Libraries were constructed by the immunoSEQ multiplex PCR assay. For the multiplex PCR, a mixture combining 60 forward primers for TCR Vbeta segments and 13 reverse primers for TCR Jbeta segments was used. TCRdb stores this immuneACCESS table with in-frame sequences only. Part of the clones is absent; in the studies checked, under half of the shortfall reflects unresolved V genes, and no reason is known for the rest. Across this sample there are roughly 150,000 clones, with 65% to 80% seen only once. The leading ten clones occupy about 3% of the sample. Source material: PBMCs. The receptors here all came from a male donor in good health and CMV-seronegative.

The CDR3 DNA reads TGTGCCAGCACGGACTTAGGACAGGGGGTAACTGAAGCTTTCTTT. Translation gives CASTDLGQGVTEAFF. This chain links TRBV6-5 with TRBJ1-1, with 10 bases fitting TRBD1. CDR1 is MNHEY and CDR2 is SVGAGI in the germline V gene. The V segment lost 7 bases and the J segment 5 bases; nucleotides outside the gene matches: 10. This CDR3 has 15 amino acids.

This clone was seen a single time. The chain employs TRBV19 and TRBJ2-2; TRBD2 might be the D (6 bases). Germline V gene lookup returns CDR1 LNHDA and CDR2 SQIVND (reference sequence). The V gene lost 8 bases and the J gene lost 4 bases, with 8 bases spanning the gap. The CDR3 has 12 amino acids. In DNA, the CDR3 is TGTGCCAGTCAGGGAGGCACCGGGGAGCTGTTTTTT. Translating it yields CASQGGTGELFF.

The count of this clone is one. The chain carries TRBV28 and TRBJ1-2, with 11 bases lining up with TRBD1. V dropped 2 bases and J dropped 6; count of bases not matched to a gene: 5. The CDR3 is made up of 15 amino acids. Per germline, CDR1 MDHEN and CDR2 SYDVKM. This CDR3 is CASSLRTGGYDGYTF. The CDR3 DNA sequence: TGTGCCAGCAGTTTAAGGACAGGGGGCTATGATGGCTACACCTTC.

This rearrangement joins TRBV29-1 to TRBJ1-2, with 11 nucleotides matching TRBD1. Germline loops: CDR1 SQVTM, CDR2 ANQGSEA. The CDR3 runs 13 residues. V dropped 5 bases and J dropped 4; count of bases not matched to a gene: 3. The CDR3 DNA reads TGCAGCGTTCCGGGACAGGGGGGCTATGGCTACACCTTC. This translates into CSVPGQGGYGYTF.

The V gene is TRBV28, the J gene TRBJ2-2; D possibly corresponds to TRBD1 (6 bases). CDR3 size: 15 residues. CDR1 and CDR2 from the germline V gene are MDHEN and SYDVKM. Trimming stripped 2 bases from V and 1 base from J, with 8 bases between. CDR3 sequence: CASSLGGENTGELFF. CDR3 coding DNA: TGTGCCAGCAGTTTAGGGGGCGAGAACACCGGGGAGCTGTTTTTT.

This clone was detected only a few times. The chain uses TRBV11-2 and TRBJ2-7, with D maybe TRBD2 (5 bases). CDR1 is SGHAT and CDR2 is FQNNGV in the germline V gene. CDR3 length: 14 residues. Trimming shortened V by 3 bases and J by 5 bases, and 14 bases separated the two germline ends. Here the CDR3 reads CASSFGGRGHEQYF. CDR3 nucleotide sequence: TGTGCCAGCAGCTTCGGTGGGAGAGGCCACGAGCAGTACTTC.

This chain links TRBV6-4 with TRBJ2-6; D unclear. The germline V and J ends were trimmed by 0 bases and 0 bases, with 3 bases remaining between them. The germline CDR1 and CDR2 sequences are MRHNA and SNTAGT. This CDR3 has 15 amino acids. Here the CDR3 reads CASSDSSSGANVLTF. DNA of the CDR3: TGTGCCAGCAGTGACTCCAGCTCTGGGGCCAACGTCCTGACTTTC.

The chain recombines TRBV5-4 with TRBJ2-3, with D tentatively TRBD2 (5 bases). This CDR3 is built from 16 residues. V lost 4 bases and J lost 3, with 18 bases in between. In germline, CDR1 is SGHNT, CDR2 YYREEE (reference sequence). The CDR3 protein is CASSTEVGRATDTQYF. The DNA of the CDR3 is TGTGCCAGCAGCACCGAGGTCGGGCGGGCAACAGATACGCAGTATTTT. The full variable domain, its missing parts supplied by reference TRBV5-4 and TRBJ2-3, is ETGVTQSPTHLIKTRGQQVTLRCSSQSGHNTVSWYQQALGQGPQFIFQYYREEENGRGNFPPRFSGLQFPNYSSELNVNALELDDSALYLCASSTEVGRATDTQYFGPGTRLTVL.

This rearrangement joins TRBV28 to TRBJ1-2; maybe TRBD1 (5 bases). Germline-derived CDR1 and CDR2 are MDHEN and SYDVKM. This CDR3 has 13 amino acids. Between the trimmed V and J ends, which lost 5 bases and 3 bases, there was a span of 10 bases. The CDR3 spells CASSAWGDYGYTF. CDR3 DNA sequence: TGTGCCAGCAGTGCTTGGGGCGACTATGGCTACACCTTC.

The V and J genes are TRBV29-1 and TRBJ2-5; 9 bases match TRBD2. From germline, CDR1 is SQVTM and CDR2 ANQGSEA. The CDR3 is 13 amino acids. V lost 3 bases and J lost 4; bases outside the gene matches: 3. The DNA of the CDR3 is TGCAGCGTTGACGAGGGACTAGCAGAGACCCAGTACTTC. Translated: CSVDEGLAETQYF.

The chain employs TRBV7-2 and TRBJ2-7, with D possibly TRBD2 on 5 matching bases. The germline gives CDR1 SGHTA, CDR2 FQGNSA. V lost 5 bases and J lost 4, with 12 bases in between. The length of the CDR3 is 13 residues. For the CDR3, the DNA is TGTGCCAGCAGCGGTTCTAGCCGTTACGAGCAGTACTTC. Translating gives CASSGSSRYEQYF.

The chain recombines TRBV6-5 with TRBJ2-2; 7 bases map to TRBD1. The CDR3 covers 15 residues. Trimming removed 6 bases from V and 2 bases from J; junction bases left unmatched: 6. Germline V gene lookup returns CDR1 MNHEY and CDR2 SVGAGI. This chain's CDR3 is CASRPTGINTGELFF. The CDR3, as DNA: TGTGCCAGCAGGCCGACAGGGATTAACACCGGGGAGCTGTTTTTT.

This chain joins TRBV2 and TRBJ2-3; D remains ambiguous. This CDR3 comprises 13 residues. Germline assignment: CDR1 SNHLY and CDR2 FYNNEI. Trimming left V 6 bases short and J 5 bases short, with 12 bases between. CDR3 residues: CASSLPNRDTQYF. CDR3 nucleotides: TGTGCCAGCAGCTTACCGAACAGAGATACGCAGTATTTT.

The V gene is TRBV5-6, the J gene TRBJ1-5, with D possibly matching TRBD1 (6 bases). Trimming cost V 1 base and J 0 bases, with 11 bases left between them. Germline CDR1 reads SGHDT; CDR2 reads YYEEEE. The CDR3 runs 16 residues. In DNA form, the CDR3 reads TGTGCCAGCAGCTTGAGGGGGGGATATAGCAATCAGCCCCAGCATTTT. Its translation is CASSLRGGYSNQPQHF.

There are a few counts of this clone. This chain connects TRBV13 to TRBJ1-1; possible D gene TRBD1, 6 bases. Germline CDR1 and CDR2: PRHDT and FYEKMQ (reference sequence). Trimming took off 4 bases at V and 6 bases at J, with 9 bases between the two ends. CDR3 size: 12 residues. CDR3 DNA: TGTGCCAGCAGCTGGAACAGGGCTGAAGCTTTCTTT. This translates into CASSWNRAEAFF.

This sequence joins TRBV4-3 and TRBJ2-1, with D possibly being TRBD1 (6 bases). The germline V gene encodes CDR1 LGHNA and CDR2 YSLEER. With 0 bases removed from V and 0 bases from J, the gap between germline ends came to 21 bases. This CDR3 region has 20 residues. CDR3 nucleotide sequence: TGCGCCAGCAGCCAAGATGTGGGGGCTAGCCGCTACAGCTCCTACAATGAGCAGTTCTTC. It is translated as CASSQDVGASRYSSYNEQFF.

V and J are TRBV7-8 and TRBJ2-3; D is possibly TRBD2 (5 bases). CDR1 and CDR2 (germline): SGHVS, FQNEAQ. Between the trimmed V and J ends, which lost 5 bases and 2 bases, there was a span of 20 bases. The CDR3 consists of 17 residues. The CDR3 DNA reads TGTGCCAGCAGCCCCTATCTGGCGGGCTACCTCACAGATACGCAGTATTTT. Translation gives CASSPYLAGYLTDTQYF.

Written as DNA, the CDR3 is TGTGCCAGCAGCGCCAATGGACAGGGGTATAATCAGCCCCAGCATTTT. The encoded protein is CASSANGQGYNQPQHF. The chain is built from TRBV13 and TRBJ1-5, with 9 bases that match TRBD1. CDR3 size: 16 residues. V shed 5 bases and J 4 bases; nucleotides not matched to a gene: 9. Germline V CDR1 and CDR2: PRHDT, FYEKMQ (reference sequence).

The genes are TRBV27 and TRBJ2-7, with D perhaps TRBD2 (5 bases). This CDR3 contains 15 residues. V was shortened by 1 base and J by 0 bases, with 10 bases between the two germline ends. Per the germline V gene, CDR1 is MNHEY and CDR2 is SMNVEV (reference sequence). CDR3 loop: CASSLLVGSSYEQYF. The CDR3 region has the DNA TGTGCCAGCAGTTTATTGGTAGGGAGCTCCTACGAGCAGTACTTC.

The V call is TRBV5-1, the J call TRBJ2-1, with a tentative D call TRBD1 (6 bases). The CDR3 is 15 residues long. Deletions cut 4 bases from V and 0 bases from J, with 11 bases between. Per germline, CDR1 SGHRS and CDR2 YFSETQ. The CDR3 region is CASSTDSSSYNEQFF. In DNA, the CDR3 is TGCGCCAGCAGCACGGACAGTAGCTCCTACAATGAGCAGTTCTTC.

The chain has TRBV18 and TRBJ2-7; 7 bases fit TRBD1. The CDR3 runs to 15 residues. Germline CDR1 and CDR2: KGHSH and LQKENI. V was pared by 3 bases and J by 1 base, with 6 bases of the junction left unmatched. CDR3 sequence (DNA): TGTGCCAGCTCACCGGATACGGGACAGTCCTACGAGCAGTACTTC. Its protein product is CASSPDTGQSYEQYF.

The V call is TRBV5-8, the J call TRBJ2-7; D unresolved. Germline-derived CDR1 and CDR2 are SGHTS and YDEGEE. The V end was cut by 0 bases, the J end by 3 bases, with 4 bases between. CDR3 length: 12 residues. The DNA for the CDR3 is TGTGCCAGCAGCTTGGGAGGCTACGAGCAGTACTTC. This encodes CASSLGGYEQYF. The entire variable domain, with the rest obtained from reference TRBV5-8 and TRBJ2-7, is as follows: EAGVTQSPTHLIKTRGQQATLRCSPISGHTSVYWYQQALGLGLQFLLWYDEGEERNRGNFPPRFSGRQFPNYSSELNVNALELEDSALYLCASSLGGYEQYFGPGTRLTVT.